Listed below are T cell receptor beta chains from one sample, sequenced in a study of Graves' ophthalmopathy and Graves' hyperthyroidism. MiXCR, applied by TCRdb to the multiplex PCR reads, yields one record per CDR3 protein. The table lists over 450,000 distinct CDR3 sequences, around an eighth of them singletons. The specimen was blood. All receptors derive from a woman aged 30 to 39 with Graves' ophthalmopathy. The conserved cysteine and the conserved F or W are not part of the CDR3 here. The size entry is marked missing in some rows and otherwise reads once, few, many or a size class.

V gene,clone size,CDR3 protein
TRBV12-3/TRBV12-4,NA,ASTPDMKYGYT
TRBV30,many,AWRVLMNTEAF
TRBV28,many,ASSPPAPNSQHYGYT
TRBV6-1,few,ASSGSRSGSETQY
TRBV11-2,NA,ASSLDRSGDLYEQY
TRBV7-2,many,ASSVQGLDTEAF
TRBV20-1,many,SARSRGDSEKLF
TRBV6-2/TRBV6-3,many,ASKDVGGFNEQY
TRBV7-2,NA,ASSGRTGPETQY
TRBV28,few,ASSPNDRVRTGELF
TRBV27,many,ATYWTSDSYEQY
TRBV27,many,ASGPGTGIMSEQY
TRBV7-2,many,ASRPGQGMNTEAF
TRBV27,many,ASSLRLAGFYEQY
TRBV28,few,ATHGGIVGPKNIQY